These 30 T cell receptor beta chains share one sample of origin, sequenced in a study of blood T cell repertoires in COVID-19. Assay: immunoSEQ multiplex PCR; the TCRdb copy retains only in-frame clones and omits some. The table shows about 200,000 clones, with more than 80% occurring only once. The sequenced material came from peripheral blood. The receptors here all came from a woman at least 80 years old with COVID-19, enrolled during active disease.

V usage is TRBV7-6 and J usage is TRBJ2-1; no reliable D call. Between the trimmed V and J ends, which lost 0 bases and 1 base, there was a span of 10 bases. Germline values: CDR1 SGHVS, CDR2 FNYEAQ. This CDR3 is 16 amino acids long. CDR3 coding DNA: TGTGCCAGCAGCTTAGCCCCCTGGGCTTCCTACAATGAGCAGTTCTTC. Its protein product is CASSLAPWASYNEQFF.

CDR3 DNA sequence: TGTGCCAGCAGCTTAGGGGCACCTTTCAGGGGTAGCTCCTACGAGCAGTACTTC. It yields the protein CASSLGAPFRGSSYEQYF. The V gene is TRBV7-6, the J gene TRBJ2-7; weak D call: TRBD1 (6 bases). The CDR3 spans 18 residues. Trimming left V 1 base short and J 0 bases short, with 19 bases between. Germline V gene sequence: CDR1 SGHVS, CDR2 FNYEAQ. The full variable domain, rest sourced from reference TRBV7-6 and TRBJ2-7, is GAGVSQSPRYKVTKRGQDVALRCDPISGHVSLYWYRQALGQGPEFLTYFNYEAQQDKSGLPNDRFSAERPEGSISTLTIQRTEQRDSAMYRCASSLGAPFRGSSYEQYFGPGTRLTVT.

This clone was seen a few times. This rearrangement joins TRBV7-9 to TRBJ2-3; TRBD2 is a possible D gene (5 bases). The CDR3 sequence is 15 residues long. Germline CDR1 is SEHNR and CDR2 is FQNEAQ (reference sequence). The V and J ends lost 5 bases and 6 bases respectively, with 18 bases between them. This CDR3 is CASSANLGRGDTQYF. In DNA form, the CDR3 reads TGTGCCAGCAGCGCTAATCTAGGACGAGGGGATACGCAGTATTTT.

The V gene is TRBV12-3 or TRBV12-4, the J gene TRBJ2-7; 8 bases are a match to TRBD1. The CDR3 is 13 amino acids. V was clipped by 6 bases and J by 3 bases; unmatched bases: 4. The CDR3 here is CASRVGQGYEQYF. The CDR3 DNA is TGTGCCAGCAGGGTAGGACAGGGCTACGAGCAGTACTTC.

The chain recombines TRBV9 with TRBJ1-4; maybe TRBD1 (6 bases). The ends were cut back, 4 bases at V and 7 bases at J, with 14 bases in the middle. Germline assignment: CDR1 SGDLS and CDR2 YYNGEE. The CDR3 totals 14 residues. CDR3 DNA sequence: TGTGCCAGCAGCCTGACAGGTAGTGGTGAAAAACTGTTTTTT. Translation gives CASSLTGSGEKLFF.

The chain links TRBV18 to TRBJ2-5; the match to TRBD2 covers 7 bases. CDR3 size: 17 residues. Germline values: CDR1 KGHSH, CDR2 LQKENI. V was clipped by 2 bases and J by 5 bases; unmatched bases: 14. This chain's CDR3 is CASSPVGGSVGSETQYF. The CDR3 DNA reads TGTGCCAGCTCACCAGTAGGCGGGAGCGTGGGCTCGGAGACCCAGTACTTC.

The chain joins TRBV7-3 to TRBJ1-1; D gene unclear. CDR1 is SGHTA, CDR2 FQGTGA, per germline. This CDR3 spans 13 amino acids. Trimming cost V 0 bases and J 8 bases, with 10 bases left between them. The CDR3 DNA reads TGTGCCAGCAGCTTAACGGGCTGGCAGGAAGCTTTCTTT. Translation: CASSLTGWQEAFF.

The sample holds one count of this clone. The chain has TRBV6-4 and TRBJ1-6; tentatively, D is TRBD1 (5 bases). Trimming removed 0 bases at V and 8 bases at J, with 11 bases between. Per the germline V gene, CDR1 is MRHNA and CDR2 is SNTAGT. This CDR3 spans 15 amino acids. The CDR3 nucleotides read TGTGCCAGCAGTGACTCGACGGGGGGGTATTCACCCCTCCACTTT. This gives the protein CASSDSTGGYSPLHF.

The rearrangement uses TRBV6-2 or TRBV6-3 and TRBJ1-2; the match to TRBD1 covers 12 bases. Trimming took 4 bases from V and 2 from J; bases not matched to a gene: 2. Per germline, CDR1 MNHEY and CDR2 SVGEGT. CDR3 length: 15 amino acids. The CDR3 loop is CASSWGQGANYGYTF. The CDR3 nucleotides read TGTGCCAGCAGTTGGGGACAGGGGGCGAACTATGGCTACACCTTC.

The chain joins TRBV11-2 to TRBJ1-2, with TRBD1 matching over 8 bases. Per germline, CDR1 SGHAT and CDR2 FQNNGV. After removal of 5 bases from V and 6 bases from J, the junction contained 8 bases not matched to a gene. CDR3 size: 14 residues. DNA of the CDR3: TGTGCCAGCAGCACGGACAGGGTTGCGGATGGCTACACCTTC. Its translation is CASSTDRVADGYTF.

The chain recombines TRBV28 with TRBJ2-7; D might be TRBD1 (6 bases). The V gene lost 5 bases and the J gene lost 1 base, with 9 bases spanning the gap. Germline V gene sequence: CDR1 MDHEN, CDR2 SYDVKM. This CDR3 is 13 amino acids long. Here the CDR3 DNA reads TGTGCCAGCAGTACAGGGAGTTCCTACGAGCAGTACTTC. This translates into CASSTGSSYEQYF.

In DNA, the CDR3 is TGTGCCAGCAGCACCGACAGGGGTGGTGAAAAACTGTTTTTT. Amino acids: CASSTDRGGEKLFF. V gene TRBV4-2 combines with J gene TRBJ1-4; 8 bases agree with TRBD1. This CDR3 has 14 residues. The germline V gene has CDR1 LGHNA and CDR2 YNFKEQ. Germline trimming cut 5 bases from V and 7 bases from J; bases unmatched to any gene: 6.

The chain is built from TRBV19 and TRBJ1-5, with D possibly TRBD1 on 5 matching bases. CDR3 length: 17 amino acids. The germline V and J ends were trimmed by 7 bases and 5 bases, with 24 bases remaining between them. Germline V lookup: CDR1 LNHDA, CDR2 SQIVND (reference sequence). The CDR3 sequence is CASTLVGGGRFDQPQHF. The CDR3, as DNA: TGTGCCAGTACCTTGGTTGGGGGAGGTCGGTTCGATCAGCCCCAGCATTTT.

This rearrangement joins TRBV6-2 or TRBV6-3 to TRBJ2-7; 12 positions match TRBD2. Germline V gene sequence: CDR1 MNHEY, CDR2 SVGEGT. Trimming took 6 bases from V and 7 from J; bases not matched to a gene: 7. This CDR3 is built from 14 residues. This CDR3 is CASSRLAGVGEQYF. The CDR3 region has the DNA TGTGCCAGCAGCCGACTAGCGGGAGTTGGTGAGCAGTACTTC.

The CDR3 coding sequence is TGTGCCAGCAAAAATAGCGGGAGGGCCCGGACCGGGGAGCTGTTTTTT. Protein sequence: CASKNSGRARTGELFF. V and J are TRBV2 and TRBJ2-2, with 11 nucleotides matching TRBD2. CDR3 length: 16 amino acids. V was clipped by 7 bases and J by 5 bases; unmatched bases: 9. CDR1 is SNHLY and CDR2 is FYNNEI in the germline V gene.

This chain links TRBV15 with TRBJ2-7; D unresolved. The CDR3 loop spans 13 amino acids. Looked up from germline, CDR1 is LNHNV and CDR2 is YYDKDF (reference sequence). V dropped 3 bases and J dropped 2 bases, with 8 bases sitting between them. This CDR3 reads CATSSRNTYEQYF. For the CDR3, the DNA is TGTGCCACCAGCAGCCGAAACACCTACGAGCAGTACTTC.

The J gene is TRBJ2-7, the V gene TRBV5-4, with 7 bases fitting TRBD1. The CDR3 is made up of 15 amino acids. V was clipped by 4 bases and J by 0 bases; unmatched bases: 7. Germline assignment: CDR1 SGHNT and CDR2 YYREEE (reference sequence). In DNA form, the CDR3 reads TGTGCCAGCAGCACCTACAGGGGCGCCTCCTACGAGCAGTACTTC. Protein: CASSTYRGASYEQYF.

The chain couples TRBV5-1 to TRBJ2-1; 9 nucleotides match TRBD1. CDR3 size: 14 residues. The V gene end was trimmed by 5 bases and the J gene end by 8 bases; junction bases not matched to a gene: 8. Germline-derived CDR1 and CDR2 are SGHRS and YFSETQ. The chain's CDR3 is CASSTGGVFYEQFF. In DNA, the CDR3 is TGCGCCAGCAGTACAGGGGGCGTTTTTTATGAGCAGTTCTTC. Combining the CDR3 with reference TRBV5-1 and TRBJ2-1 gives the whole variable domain KAGVTQTPRYLIKTRGQQVTLSCSPISGHRSVSWYQQTPGQGLQFLFEYFSETQRNKGNFPGRFSGRQFSNSRSEMNVSTLELGDSALYLCASSTGGVFYEQFFGPGTRLTVL.

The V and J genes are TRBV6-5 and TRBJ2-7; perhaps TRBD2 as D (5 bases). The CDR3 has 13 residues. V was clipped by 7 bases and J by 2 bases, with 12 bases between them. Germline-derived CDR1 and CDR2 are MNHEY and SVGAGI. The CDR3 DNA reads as TGTGCCAGCACCCGAGGGCCTACCTACGAGCAGTACTTC. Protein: CASTRGPTYEQYF.

The CDR3 spells CASSHRTSGGDNEQFF. The CDR3 DNA is TGTGCCAGCAGCCACCGGACTAGCGGGGGGGACAATGAGCAGTTCTTC. V usage is TRBV3-1 (or the pseudogene TRBV3-2) and J usage is TRBJ2-1; 15 positions match TRBD2. CDR3 length: 16 residues. Losses at the gene ends were 3 bases for V and 5 bases for J; bases not matched to a gene: 2. CDR1 and CDR2 from the germline V gene are LGHDT and YNNKEL (reference sequence).

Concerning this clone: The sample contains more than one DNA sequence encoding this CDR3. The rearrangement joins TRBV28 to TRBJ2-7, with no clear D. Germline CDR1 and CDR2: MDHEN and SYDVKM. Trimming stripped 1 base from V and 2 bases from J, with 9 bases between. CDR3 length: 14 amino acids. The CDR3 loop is CASSLLAGTYEQYF. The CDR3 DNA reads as TGTGCCAGCAGTTTATTGGCAGGCACCTACGAGCAGTACTTC.

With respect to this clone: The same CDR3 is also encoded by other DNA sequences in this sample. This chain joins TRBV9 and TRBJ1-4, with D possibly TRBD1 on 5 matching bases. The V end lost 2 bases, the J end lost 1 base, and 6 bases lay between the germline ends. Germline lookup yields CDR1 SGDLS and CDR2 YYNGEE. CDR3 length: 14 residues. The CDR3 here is CASSVGGTNEKLFF. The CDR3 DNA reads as TGTGCCAGCAGCGTCGGGGGAACTAATGAAAAACTGTTTTTT.

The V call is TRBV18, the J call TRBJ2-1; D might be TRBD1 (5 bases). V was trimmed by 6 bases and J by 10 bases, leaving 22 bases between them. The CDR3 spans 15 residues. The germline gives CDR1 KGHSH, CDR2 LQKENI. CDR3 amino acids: CASSPRAPPEKEQFF. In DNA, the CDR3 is TGTGCCAGCTCGCCCAGGGCCCCGCCGGAAAAGGAGCAGTTCTTC.

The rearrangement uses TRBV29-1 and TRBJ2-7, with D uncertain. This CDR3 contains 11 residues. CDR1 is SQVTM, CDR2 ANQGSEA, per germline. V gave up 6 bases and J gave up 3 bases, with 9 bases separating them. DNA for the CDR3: TGCAGCGTGGGCAGCTTCTACGAGCAGTACTTC. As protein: CSVGSFYEQYF.

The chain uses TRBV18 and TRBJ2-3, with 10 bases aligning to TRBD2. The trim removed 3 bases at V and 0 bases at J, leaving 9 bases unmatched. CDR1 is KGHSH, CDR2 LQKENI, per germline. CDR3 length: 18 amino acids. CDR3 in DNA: TGTGCCAGCTCACCCAGGACTAGCGGCCCCCCTAGCACAGATACGCAGTATTTT. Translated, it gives CASSPRTSGPPSTDTQYF. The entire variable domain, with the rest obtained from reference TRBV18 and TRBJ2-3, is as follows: NAGVMQNPRHLVRRRGQEARLRCSPMKGHSHVYWYRQLPEEGLKFMVYLQKENIIDESGMPKERFSAEFPKEGPSILRIQQVVRGDSAAYFCASSPRTSGPPSTDTQYFGPGTRLTVL.

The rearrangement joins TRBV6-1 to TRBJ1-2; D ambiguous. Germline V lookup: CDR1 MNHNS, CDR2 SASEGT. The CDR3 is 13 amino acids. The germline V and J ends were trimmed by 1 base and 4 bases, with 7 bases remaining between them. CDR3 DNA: TGTGCCAGCAGTGAAGGCAACTCCTATGGCTACACCTTC. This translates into CASSEGNSYGYTF.

This chain's CDR3 is CAWSPYRPTGGLGETQYF. The CDR3 DNA is TGTGCCTGGAGTCCCTACCGACCGACAGGGGGCTTGGGAGAGACCCAGTACTTC. The rearrangement joins TRBV30 to TRBJ2-5; 10 nucleotides align to TRBD1. The V segment lost 2 bases and the J segment 4 bases; nucleotides outside the gene matches: 16. There are 18 residues in the CDR3. CDR1 and CDR2 (germline): GTSNPN, SVGIG (reference sequence).

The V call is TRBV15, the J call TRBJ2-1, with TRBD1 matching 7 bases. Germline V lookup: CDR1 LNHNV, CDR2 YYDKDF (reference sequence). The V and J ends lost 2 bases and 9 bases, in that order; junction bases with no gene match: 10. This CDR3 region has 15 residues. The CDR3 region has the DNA TGTGCCACCAGCAGAAACGACAGGGTCGGTGGTGAGCAGTTCTTC. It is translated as CATSRNDRVGGEQFF.

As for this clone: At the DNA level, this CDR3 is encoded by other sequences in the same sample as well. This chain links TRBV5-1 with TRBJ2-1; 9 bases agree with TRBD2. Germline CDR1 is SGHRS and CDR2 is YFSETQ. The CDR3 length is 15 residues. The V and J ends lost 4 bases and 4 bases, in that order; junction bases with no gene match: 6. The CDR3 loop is CASSLSGGTYNEQFF. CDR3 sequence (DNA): TGCGCCAGCAGCCTAAGCGGGGGGACTTACAATGAGCAGTTCTTC.

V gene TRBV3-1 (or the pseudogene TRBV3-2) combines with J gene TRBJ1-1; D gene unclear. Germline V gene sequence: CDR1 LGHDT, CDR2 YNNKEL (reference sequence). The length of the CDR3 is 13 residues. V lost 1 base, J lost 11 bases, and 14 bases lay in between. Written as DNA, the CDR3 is TGTGCCAGCAGCCAAGCACCTTCCAGAGGGGCTTTCTTT. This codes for CASSQAPSRGAFF.